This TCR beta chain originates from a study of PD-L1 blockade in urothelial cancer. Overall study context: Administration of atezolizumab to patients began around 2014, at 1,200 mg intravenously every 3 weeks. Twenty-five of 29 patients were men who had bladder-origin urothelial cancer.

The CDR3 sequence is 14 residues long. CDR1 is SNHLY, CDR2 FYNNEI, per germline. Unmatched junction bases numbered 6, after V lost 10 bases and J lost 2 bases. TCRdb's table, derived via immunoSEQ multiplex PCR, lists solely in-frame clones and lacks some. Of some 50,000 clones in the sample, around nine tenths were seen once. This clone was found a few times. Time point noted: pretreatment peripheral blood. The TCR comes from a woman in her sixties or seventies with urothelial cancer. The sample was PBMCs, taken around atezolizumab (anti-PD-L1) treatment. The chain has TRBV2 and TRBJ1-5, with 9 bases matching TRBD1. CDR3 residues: CATRGDRGNQPQHF. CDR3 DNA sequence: TGTGCCACCAGGGGGGACAGGGGCAATCAGCCCCAGCATTTT.